Listed here are 18 T cell receptor beta chains from one sample, sequenced in a study of Graves' ophthalmopathy and Graves' hyperthyroidism. As the template, RNA transcripts were used to amplify TCR beta CDR3 regions. First-round RT-PCR relied on HTBI primers, and a second-round multiplex PCR came next. In TCRdb, the multiplex PCR reads were re-called with MiXCR into one record per CDR3 protein. This table has more than 1,000,000 distinct CDR3 sequences, less than 45% appearing once. What was sequenced was peripheral blood or thyroid tissue (not recorded which). These receptors came from an adult man with Graves' hyperthyroidism.

In its sample, this clonotype was seen a few times. The rearrangement joins TRBV5-1 to TRBJ1-2, with D maybe TRBD1 (5 bases). The germline gives CDR1 SGHRS, CDR2 YFSETQ. The CDR3 covers 18 residues. V shed 1 base and J shed 0 bases, with 19 bases lying between them. CDR3 bases: TGCGCCAGCAGCTTGCCCCCTATAGGCAGGGCTGCTAACTATGGCTACACCTTC. It yields the protein CASSLPPIGRAANYGYTF. The full variable domain, completed using reference TRBV5-1 and TRBJ1-2, is KAGVTQTPRYLIKTRGQQVTLSCSPISGHRSVSWYQQTPGQGLQFLFEYFSETQRNKGNFPGRFSGRQFSNSRSEMNVSTLELGDSALYLCASSLPPIGRAANYGYTFGSGTRLTVV.

This clonotype was seen many times. This chain uses TRBV7-8 with TRBJ1-2; D not certain. In germline, CDR1 is SGHVS, CDR2 FQNEAQ. This CDR3 has 14 residues. V lost 0 bases and J lost 5, with 10 bases in between. DNA for the CDR3: TGTGCCAGCAGCTTAGCGCGCAGCGCGTATGGCTACACCTTC. This gives the protein CASSLARSAYGYTF. The full variable domain, its missing parts supplied by reference TRBV7-8 and TRBJ1-2, is GAGVSQSPRYKVAKRGQDVALRCDPISGHVSLFWYQQALGQGPEFLTYFQNEAQLDKSGLPSDRFFAERPEGSVSTLKIQRTQQEDSAVYLCASSLARSAYGYTFGSGTRLTVV.

Only a few counts were recorded for this clonotype. The junction departs from the called germline gene at one end, perhaps through a read error. The chain has TRBV5-6 and TRBJ1-5; 7 nucleotides match TRBD1. CDR1 is SGHDT and CDR2 is YYEEEE in the germline V gene. This CDR3 contains 12 residues. This chain's CDR3 is CASSRTDREWQF. The CDR3 nucleotides are TGTGCCAGCAGCAGAACCGACAGGGAATGGCAATTT.

The chain carries TRBV7-9 and TRBJ1-2; 8 bases agree with TRBD1. The germline V gene encodes CDR1 SEHNR and CDR2 FQNEAQ (reference sequence). V lost 2 bases, J lost 7 bases, and 9 bases stayed unmatched. The CDR3 totals 15 residues. The CDR3 reads CASSLPFPGGRGYTF. Written as DNA, the CDR3 is TGTGCCAGCAGCTTACCCTTTCCAGGGGGCCGTGGCTACACCTTC.

This clonotype showed up many times. The chain is built from TRBV20-1 and TRBJ2-6; no firm D call. From germline, CDR1 is DFQATT and CDR2 SNEGSKA (reference sequence). Trimming left V 5 bases short and J 1 base short, with 15 bases between. The CDR3 sequence is 16 residues long. The CDR3 DNA reads as TGCAGTGCTGGTGATTGGATGTCTTCTGGGGCCAACGTCCTGACTTTC. It specifies CSAGDWMSSGANVLTF.

The chain couples TRBV20-1 to TRBJ1-1; D is unresolved. The CDR3 sequence is 12 residues long. V gave up 5 bases and J gave up 5 bases, with 12 bases separating them. Germline-derived CDR1 and CDR2 are DFQATT and SNEGSKA (reference sequence). The CDR3 reads CSAGDGRTEAFF. CDR3 nucleotide sequence: TGCAGTGCTGGCGACGGACGGACTGAAGCTTTCTTT.

This clonotype was found a few times. This chain links TRBV11-2 with TRBJ2-7; 7 bases are a match to TRBD2. The germline gives CDR1 SGHAT, CDR2 FQNNGV. This CDR3 is built from 15 residues. J was trimmed by 6 bases and V by 3 bases; bases with no gene match: 11. The chain's CDR3 is CASSFGAGSGIEQYF. As DNA, the CDR3 is TGTGCCAGCAGCTTCGGGGCCGGGAGCGGGATCGAGCAGTACTTC.

The J gene is TRBJ2-7, the V gene TRBV3-1, with 8 bases fitting TRBD1. V dropped 0 bases and J dropped 6; count of bases not matched to a gene: 7. Germline V lookup: CDR1 LGHDT, CDR2 YNNKEL (reference sequence). This CDR3 contains 15 residues. In DNA form, the CDR3 reads TGTGCCAGCAGCCAAGAAGGGACAGGTATCCGCGAGCAGTACTTC. Translated: CASSQEGTGIREQYF.

The chain combines TRBV7-2 with TRBJ2-5; 11 bases agree with TRBD1. The ends lost 8 bases at V and 6 bases at J; junction bases unmatched: 11. The CDR3 contains 15 residues. Germline V gene sequence: CDR1 SGHTA, CDR2 FQGNSA. In nucleotides, the CDR3 is TGTGCCAGCCGCCCCGGGACAGGGGGGAGTCAGACCCAGTACTTC. It yields the protein CASRPGTGGSQTQYF.

To note about this clonotype: A single base separates this from a much larger clone, so it may be a read error. The chain uses TRBV11-2 and TRBJ2-5; TRBD1 agrees at 11 bases. Germline values: CDR1 SGHAT, CDR2 FQNNGV. Trimming removed 5 bases from V and 9 bases from J; junction bases left unmatched: 5. This CDR3 contains 13 residues. CDR3 in DNA: TGTGCCAGCAGCACGCCGGGACAGGGGGCCCAGTACTTC. Translation: CASSTPGQGAQYF.

This clonotype showed up many times. This chain's CDR3 is CSASSRTARSYTF. In DNA, the CDR3 is TGCAGTGCTAGTTCCCGGACTGCAAGGAGCTACACCTTC. The V gene is TRBV20-1, the J gene TRBJ1-2; D is undetermined. This CDR3 is 13 amino acids long. The V end was cut by 3 bases, the J end by 9 bases, with 17 bases between. Germline lookup yields CDR1 DFQATT and CDR2 SNEGSKA (reference sequence).

The V and J genes are TRBV2 and TRBJ1-6, with D perhaps TRBD1 (5 bases). This CDR3 is 13 amino acids long. Trimming pared 6 bases from V and 6 bases from J, leaving 9 bases between. Germline V gene lookup returns CDR1 SNHLY and CDR2 FYNNEI. In nucleotides, the CDR3 is TGTGCCAGCAGGGGACGGCCTAATTCACCCCTCCACTTT. This codes for CASRGRPNSPLHF. The variable domain in full, completed from reference TRBV2 and TRBJ1-6, reads EPEVTQTPSHQVTQMGQEVILRCVPISNHLYFYWYRQILGQKVEFLVSFYNNEISEKSEIFDDQFSVERPDGSNFTLKIRSTKLEDSAMYFCASRGRPNSPLHFGNGTRLTVT.

This chain links TRBV25-1 with TRBJ1-5, with TRBD1 matching 10 bases. V lost 5 bases and J lost 5; bases outside the gene matches: 12. Germline CDR1 is MGHDK and CDR2 is SYGVNS. This CDR3 is 17 amino acids long. The DNA of the CDR3 is TGTGCCAGCAGTTTCGACCCGGGACAGGGGATCTATCAGCCCCAGCATTTT. This encodes CASSFDPGQGIYQPQHF. The entire variable domain, with the rest obtained from reference TRBV25-1 and TRBJ1-5, is as follows: EADIYQTPRYLVIGTGKKITLECSQTMGHDKMYWYQQDPGMELHLIHYSYGVNSTEKGDLSSESTVSRIRTEHFPLTLESARPSHTSQYLCASSFDPGQGIYQPQHFGDGTRLSIL.

For this clonotype: Since a much larger clone is just one base distant, this may be a read error. The chain combines TRBV29-1 with TRBJ1-4; 10 bases fit TRBD1. The CDR3 contains 15 residues. J lost 2 bases, V lost 6 bases, and 6 bases had no gene match. CDR1 and CDR2 from the germline V gene are SQVTM and ANQGSEA. The CDR3 spells CSVGTGVSTNEKLFF. The CDR3 region has the DNA TGCAGCGTGGGGACAGGGGTATCGACTAATGAAAAACTGTTTTTT.

The rearrangement uses TRBV2 and TRBJ1-6, with D perhaps TRBD1 (5 bases). The CDR3 has 15 residues. Trimming stripped 7 bases from V and 7 bases from J, with 17 bases between. Germline V gives CDR1 SNHLY, CDR2 FYNNEI. Here the CDR3 DNA reads TGTGCCAGCACGAAATCGGGGGACGGCAATTCACCCCTCCACTTT. Protein: CASTKSGDGNSPLHF.

The rearrangement uses TRBV7-8 and TRBJ2-5, with D possibly being TRBD2 (5 bases). V was pared by 5 bases and J by 1 base, with 17 bases between. Germline CDR1 is SGHVS and CDR2 is FQNEAQ. This CDR3 comprises 16 residues. As DNA, the CDR3 is TGTGCCAGCAGCCCCAGAGGGATCCGGATCCAAGAGACCCAGTACTTC. Its translation: CASSPRGIRIQETQYF.

This chain connects TRBV9 to TRBJ1-1; D possibly corresponds to TRBD1 (6 bases). This CDR3 has 14 residues. Trimming took off 10 bases at V and 1 base at J, with 17 bases between the two ends. CDR1 SGDLS and CDR2 YYNGEE come from the germline V gene. The CDR3 is CAWSVTGRNTEAFF. As DNA, the CDR3 is TGTGCCTGGAGTGTTACAGGGAGGAACACTGAAGCTTTCTTT. Supplemented by reference TRBV9 and TRBJ1-1, the full variable domain reads DSGVTQTPKHLITATGQRVTLRCSPRSGDLSVYWYQQSLDQGLQFLIQYYNGEERAKGNILERFSAQQFPDLHSELNLSSLELGDSALYFCAWSVTGRNTEAFFGQGTRLTVV.

Remarks on this clonotype: Just one base apart from a much larger clone, this may be a read error. V gene TRBV19 combines with J gene TRBJ2-5, with TRBD1 identical over 7 bases. V shed 7 bases, J shed 5 bases, and the junction held 16 bases outside the gene matches. The CDR3 runs 16 residues. Germline loops: CDR1 LNHDA, CDR2 SQIVND (reference sequence). The CDR3 coding sequence is TGTGCCAGTATGGTATCGGGACAGCCGGCGGGCGAGACCCAGTACTTC. Translation: CASMVSGQPAGETQYF. The entire variable domain, with the rest obtained from reference TRBV19 and TRBJ2-5, is as follows: DGGITQSPKYLFRKEGQNVTLSCEQNLNHDAMYWYRQDPGQGLRLIYYSQIVNDFQKGDIAEGYSVSREKKESFPLTVTSAQKNPTAFYLCASMVSGQPAGETQYFGPGTRLLVL.